A single sample is the source of the 14 T cell receptor beta chains below, sequenced in a study of blood T cell repertoires in COVID-19. Here immunoSEQ multiplex PCR was the method, and the copy in TCRdb shows in-frame clones only, minus some. The table shows about 370,000 clones, with around 87% occurring only once. Sample: PBMCs or T cells enriched from blood (not recorded which). The receptors were gathered from a man aged 18-30 years who had recovered from COVID-19.

The CDR3 region is CASSPPGGGRLHF. The CDR3 DNA reads TGTGCCAGCAGTCCCCCGGGAGGGGGCCGCCTCCACTTT. The chain carries TRBV27 and TRBJ1-6; 7 bases align to TRBD1. The CDR3 is made up of 13 amino acids. The J segment lost 15 bases and the V segment lost 5 bases, leaving 10 bases of the junction unmatched. Germline CDR1 and CDR2: MNHEY and SMNVEV (reference sequence).

This clone was counted a single time. The V gene is TRBV6-6, the J gene TRBJ2-7; weak D call: TRBD2 (6 bases). The V gene lost 0 bases and the J gene lost 9 bases, with 12 bases spanning the gap. This CDR3 spans 13 amino acids. Germline CDR1 MNHNY, CDR2 SVGAGI (reference sequence). CDR3 amino acids: CASSYSGGPGQYF. The CDR3 DNA reads as TGTGCCAGCAGTTACTCGGGGGGTCCAGGGCAGTACTTC.

Comments on this clone: This sample also contains other DNA sequences that code for the same CDR3. This chain joins TRBV18 and TRBJ2-5; D might be TRBD2 (5 bases). V dropped 3 bases and J dropped 1 base, with 6 bases sitting between them. CDR3 length equals 13 residues. The germline V gene has CDR1 KGHSH and CDR2 LQKENI. The CDR3 region is CASSPGAQETQYF. The CDR3 nucleotides are TGTGCCAGCTCACCGGGAGCCCAAGAGACCCAGTACTTC.

A remark on this clone: The same CDR3 can be traced to other DNA sequences in this sample. The chain couples TRBV10-3 to TRBJ1-2; 7 bases line up with TRBD1. V dropped 0 bases and J dropped 2; count of bases not matched to a gene: 0. This CDR3 is 14 amino acids long. The germline CDR1 and CDR2 sequences are ENHRY and SYGVKD. The CDR3 reads CAISESGQNYGYTF. CDR3 in DNA: TGTGCCATCAGTGAGTCGGGACAGAACTATGGCTACACCTTC.

This rearrangement joins TRBV5-1 to TRBJ2-2, with 7 bases lining up with TRBD1. The V segment lost 3 bases and the J segment 3 bases; nucleotides outside the gene matches: 5. The CDR3 runs to 15 residues. CDR1 and CDR2 from the germline V gene are SGHRS and YFSETQ. Here the CDR3 reads CASSSGQGDTGELFF. The CDR3 DNA follows: TGCGCCAGCAGCTCAGGGCAGGGGGACACCGGGGAGCTGTTTTTT.

The chain couples TRBV4-2 to TRBJ1-4; TRBD1 might be the D (6 bases). V gave up 3 bases and J gave up 4 bases, with 12 bases separating them. Germline V lookup: CDR1 LGHNA, CDR2 YNFKEQ. This CDR3 has 15 amino acids. CDR3 amino acids: CASSQPDRLNEKLFF. The DNA for the CDR3 is TGTGCCAGCAGCCAGCCCGACAGGCTTAATGAAAAACTGTTTTTT.

The table lists this clone with a few counts. The chain joins TRBV6-5 to TRBJ2-5; D unresolved. Germline-derived CDR1 and CDR2 are MNHEY and SVGAGI. The V and J ends lost 5 bases and 2 bases respectively, with 12 bases between them. The CDR3 covers 14 residues. The CDR3 is CASSPDGEQETQYF. In nucleotides, the CDR3 is TGTGCCAGCAGTCCTGATGGAGAGCAAGAGACCCAGTACTTC.

This clone has a handful of counts. The rearrangement uses TRBV7-6 and TRBJ1-3; tentatively, D is TRBD1 (5 bases). The CDR3 loop spans 17 amino acids. Trimming pared 5 bases from V and 0 bases from J, leaving 17 bases between. CDR1 and CDR2 from the germline V gene are SGHVS and FNYEAQ. The CDR3 nucleotides read TGTGCCAGCAGCCACGCAGTCGACAGCTTCTCTGGAAACACCATATATTTT. Its protein is CASSHAVDSFSGNTIYF.

The rearrangement uses TRBV7-9 and TRBJ2-7, with TRBD1 identical over 9 bases. Germline V gives CDR1 SEHNR, CDR2 FQNEAQ (reference sequence). With V trimmed by 11 bases and J by 4 bases, 12 bases remained unmatched. CDR3 size: 14 residues. The CDR3 sequence is CAWSDRGKGYEQYF. CDR3 DNA sequence: TGTGCCTGGTCCGACAGGGGGAAGGGGTACGAGCAGTACTTC.

V is TRBV19 and J is TRBJ2-3, with D perhaps TRBD1 (5 bases). CDR1 is LNHDA and CDR2 is SQIVND in the germline V gene (reference sequence). The CDR3 loop spans 15 amino acids. V lost 7 bases and J 6 bases, leaving 20 bases between the germline ends. In DNA form, the CDR3 reads TGTGCCAGTACTACTCAGGGTTTCCTATGGGATACGCAGTATTTT. Amino acid sequence: CASTTQGFLWDTQYF.

V usage is TRBV11-3 and J usage is TRBJ1-6, with D perhaps matching TRBD1 (5 bases). The germline gives CDR1 SGHNT, CDR2 YENEEA. The V and J ends lost 1 base and 10 bases respectively, with 11 bases between them. This CDR3 is 14 amino acids long. As DNA, the CDR3 is TGTGCCAGCAGCTTAGGGGGCAGTCGGTCACCCCTCCACTTT. Translation: CASSLGGSRSPLHF.

The J gene is TRBJ1-1, the V gene TRBV5-1, with 9 bases lining up with TRBD1. CDR3 size: 13 residues. The germline V gene encodes CDR1 SGHRS and CDR2 YFSETQ. The V segment lost 5 bases and the J segment 1 base; nucleotides outside the gene matches: 0. For the CDR3, the DNA is TGCGCCAGCAGACAGGGGGCGAACACTGAAGCTTTCTTT. Translated: CASRQGANTEAFF.

This sequence joins TRBV10-1 and TRBJ2-7; 7 bases align to TRBD1. The junction had 9 bases not matched to a gene; V was cut back by 6 bases and J by 4 bases. Germline CDR1 reads WNHNN; CDR2 reads SYGVQD (reference sequence). The CDR3 extends over 14 amino acids. The CDR3 loop reads CASSLQTGFYEQYF. As DNA, the CDR3 is TGCGCCAGCAGCCTTCAGACAGGGTTTTACGAGCAGTACTTC.

This sequence joins TRBV28 and TRBJ2-2, with D uncertain. The CDR3 consists of 15 residues. Germline CDR1 is MDHEN and CDR2 is SYDVKM. Trimming left V 1 base short and J 5 bases short, with 11 bases between. This CDR3 is CASSLSTTLTGELFF. The CDR3 DNA reads as TGTGCCAGCAGTTTATCGACAACCTTAACCGGGGAGCTGTTTTTT.